These 27 T cell receptor beta chains originate from one sample sequenced in a study of blood T cell repertoires in COVID-19. Sequencing used immunoSEQ multiplex PCR; TCRdb keeps in-frame clones, though not all of them. The sample lists roughly 170,000 clones, 70% to 80% occurring once. Sequencing used peripheral blood. The receptors were gathered from a woman in her sixties with COVID-19, enrolled during active disease.

The chain couples TRBV29-1 to TRBJ2-5, with unresolved D. The CDR3 covers 14 residues. Germline CDR1 SQVTM, CDR2 ANQGSEA. Trimming left V 4 bases short and J 1 base short, with 13 bases between. The CDR3 protein is CSVVHFVSQETQYF. The CDR3 nucleotides are TGCAGCGTTGTTCATTTTGTGTCCCAAGAGACCCAGTACTTC.

This clone was observed a single time. The V and J genes are TRBV15 and TRBJ2-1; 9 nucleotides match TRBD1. V lost 0 bases and J lost 10; bases outside the gene matches: 10. Germline lookup yields CDR1 LNHNV and CDR2 YYDKDF (reference sequence). The CDR3 covers 16 residues. The CDR3 reads CATSRDIGQGRAEQFF. As DNA, the CDR3 is TGTGCCACCAGCAGAGATATTGGACAGGGGAGAGCGGAGCAGTTCTTC.

This chain uses TRBV7-8 with TRBJ1-2, with unresolved D. CDR1 is SGHVS and CDR2 is FQNEAQ in the germline V gene. Trimming left V 5 bases short and J 4 bases short, with 8 bases between. CDR3 length: 12 residues. Written as DNA, the CDR3 is TGTGCCAGCAGCACCGGGGTCTATGGCTACACCTTC. Amino acids: CASSTGVYGYTF.

The chain joins TRBV7-8 to TRBJ1-2; TRBD1 matches 10 bases. The CDR3 has 16 residues. Germline V gives CDR1 SGHVS, CDR2 FQNEAQ. The V and J ends lost 2 bases and 7 bases, in that order; junction bases with no gene match: 10. CDR3 coding DNA: TGTGCCAGCAGCTTACCCCAGGGGACAGGGGCCCGTGGCTACACCTTC. This translates into CASSLPQGTGARGYTF.

This clone was seen ten or more times. The J gene is TRBJ2-7, the V gene TRBV2; perhaps TRBD2 as D (5 bases). The CDR3 runs 15 residues. Germline values: CDR1 SNHLY, CDR2 FYNNEI. Trimming took off 3 bases at V and 2 bases at J, with 14 bases between the two ends. As DNA, the CDR3 is TGTGCCAGCAGTGAGGGAGCGGCCTGGGCCTACGAGCAGTACTTC. Its protein product is CASSEGAAWAYEQYF.

The chain carries TRBV28 and TRBJ1-2, with TRBD1 matching over 9 bases. Trimming cost V 4 bases and J 0 bases; bases outside gene matches: 12. Germline V gives CDR1 MDHEN, CDR2 SYDVKM. The CDR3 has 18 residues. DNA for the CDR3: TGTGCCAGCAGTTCCTCCCGCCGGGACAGGGTGGCTAACTATGGCTACACCTTC. Translating gives CASSSSRRDRVANYGYTF.

The genes are TRBV5-6 and TRBJ1-2; possible D gene TRBD1, 6 bases. The ends were cut back, 4 bases at V and 4 bases at J, with 14 bases in the middle. CDR1 is SGHDT, CDR2 YYEEEE, per germline. The CDR3 has 14 residues. As DNA, the CDR3 is TGTGCCAGCAGCCTGGACAGCTTTTTCTATGGCTACACCTTC. Translating gives CASSLDSFFYGYTF.

The chain combines TRBV28 with TRBJ1-2, with a weak D call TRBD1 (6 bases). This CDR3 region has 17 residues. Germline CDR1 and CDR2: MDHEN and SYDVKM. V gave up 8 bases and J gave up 4 bases, with 26 bases separating them. The chain's CDR3 is CASRNPGGRIPPYGYTF. The CDR3, as DNA: TGTGCCAGCCGGAACCCGGGGGGCCGAATCCCACCCTATGGCTACACCTTC.

The V call is TRBV6-5, the J call TRBJ2-1, with 7 bases lining up with TRBD1. CDR1 and CDR2 (germline): MNHEY, SVGAGI. CDR3 length equals 13 residues. With 7 bases clipped from V and 8 bases from J, the junction kept 8 bases outside the gene matches. Here the CDR3 reads CASKTTGYHEQFF. The CDR3, as DNA: TGTGCCAGCAAGACGACAGGGTACCATGAGCAGTTCTTC.

This clone was detected once. CDR3 sequence: CASSDEDLLNSGNTIYF. The CDR3 nucleotides read TGTGCCAGCAGTGACGAGGACTTACTTAACTCTGGAAACACCATATATTTT. The chain uses TRBV25-1 and TRBJ1-3; D not certain. The CDR3 loop spans 17 amino acids. CDR1 MGHDK and CDR2 SYGVNS come from the germline V gene. V was shortened by 3 bases and J by 0 bases, with 15 bases between the two germline ends.

The J gene is TRBJ2-3, the V gene TRBV6-2 or TRBV6-3; 9 positions match TRBD2. V gave up 2 bases and J gave up 0 bases; unmatched junction bases: 6. The CDR3 is 17 residues long. Germline V gene data show CDR1 as MNHEY and CDR2 as SVGEGT. CDR3 DNA sequence: TGTGCCAGCAGTTACGGCCTTAGCGGGGGTAGCACAGATACGCAGTATTTT. It yields the protein CASSYGLSGGSTDTQYF.

CDR3 sequence: CASSQQGANTEAFF. The CDR3 DNA is TGTGCCAGCTCACAACAGGGGGCGAATACTGAAGCTTTCTTT. The chain is built from TRBV18 and TRBJ1-1; 9 nucleotides agree with TRBD1. The CDR3 loop spans 14 amino acids. V lost 4 bases, J lost 5 bases, and 5 bases stayed unmatched. The germline V gene has CDR1 KGHSH and CDR2 LQKENI.

The chain is built from TRBV18 and TRBJ1-6; TRBD1 matches at 9 bases. Losses at the gene ends were 6 bases for V and 7 bases for J; bases not matched to a gene: 16. This CDR3 comprises 18 residues. Germline-derived CDR1 and CDR2 are KGHSH and LQKENI. As DNA, the CDR3 is TGTGCCAGCTCGCTCTACCAAGCGGGACAGGGTACAAATTCACCCCTCCACTTT. This encodes CASSLYQAGQGTNSPLHF.

The chain is built from TRBV11-3 and TRBJ2-3; D is perhaps TRBD1 (6 bases). Germline CDR1 is SGHNT and CDR2 is YENEEA. V lost 5 bases and J 5 bases, leaving 11 bases between the germline ends. The CDR3 length is 13 residues. CDR3 sequence reads: CASSGQSKDTQYF. CDR3 nucleotide sequence: TGTGCCAGCAGCGGACAGAGTAAAGATACGCAGTATTTT.

The chain recombines TRBV21-1 with TRBJ2-1; the table assigns TRBD2, which was not confirmed against the DNA. TRBV21-1 is labeled a pseudogene. This CDR3 spans 16 amino acids. Here the CDR3 DNA reads TGTGCCAGCAGCAAATGCCTAGCGGGAGACCTCAATGAGCAGTTCTTC. Protein product: CASSKCLAGDLNEQFF.

V and J are TRBV4-2 and TRBJ2-2; 11 bases are shared with TRBD2. Germline V gene data show CDR1 as LGHNA and CDR2 as YNFKEQ. J lost 2 bases, V lost 4 bases, and 3 bases had no gene match. This CDR3 contains 16 residues. The CDR3, as DNA: TGTGCCAGCAGCCGGGGACTAGCGGATAACACCGGGGAGCTGTTTTTT. Amino acid sequence: CASSRGLADNTGELFF.

The chain combines TRBV9 with TRBJ1-2; tentative D call: TRBD1 (5 bases). CDR1 is SGDLS, CDR2 YYNGEE, per germline. V gave up 3 bases and J gave up 4 bases, with 22 bases separating them. The CDR3 runs to 17 residues. The DNA of the CDR3 is TGTGCCAGCAGCGCTGGAGAACTCAGACAGTCCCCCTATGGCTACACCTTC. Translated: CASSAGELRQSPYGYTF.

The table lists this clone with many counts. V usage is TRBV6-5 and J usage is TRBJ2-2; D is undetermined. Germline V lookup: CDR1 MNHEY, CDR2 SVGAGI. This CDR3 spans 14 amino acids. V was cut by 2 bases and J by 7 bases, with 11 bases left in between. The CDR3 sequence is CASSYTVLGGELFF. The CDR3 DNA sequence: TGTGCCAGCAGTTACACGGTGCTCGGCGGGGAGCTGTTTTTT.

The chain joins TRBV29-1 to TRBJ2-1, with D hard to call. Trimming removed 5 bases at V and 6 bases at J, with 11 bases between. Germline assignment: CDR1 SQVTM and CDR2 ANQGSEA. This CDR3 has 12 amino acids. CDR3: CSVWAEGNEQFF. The CDR3 DNA sequence: TGCAGCGTTTGGGCAGAAGGCAATGAGCAGTTCTTC.

The chain is built from TRBV2 and TRBJ2-1; possibly TRBD1 for D (5 bases). This CDR3 is built from 18 residues. Germline CDR1 and CDR2: SNHLY and FYNNEI. Between the trimmed V and J ends, which lost 10 bases and 0 bases, there was a span of 25 bases. CDR3 protein: CAIHGWEGVQSSYNEQFF. CDR3 nucleotides: TGTGCCATCCACGGTTGGGAAGGGGTTCAGAGCTCCTACAATGAGCAGTTCTTC. The whole variable domain, filled in from reference TRBV2 and TRBJ2-1, reads EPEVTQTPSHQVTQMGQEVILRCVPISNHLYFYWYRQILGQKVEFLVSFYNNEISEKSEIFDDQFSVERPDGSNFTLKIRSTKLEDSAMYFCAIHGWEGVQSSYNEQFFGPGTRLTVL.

V and J are TRBV11-2 and TRBJ1-2; no firm D call. Germline lookup yields CDR1 SGHAT and CDR2 FQNNGV. This CDR3 has 11 residues. V was cut by 5 bases and J by 7 bases, with 8 bases left in between. The CDR3 protein is CASSGAVGYTF. The DNA of the CDR3 is TGTGCCAGCAGCGGAGCTGTTGGCTACACCTTC.

This chain connects TRBV5-6 to TRBJ2-1; 12 bases are shared with TRBD1. Germline V gene sequence: CDR1 SGHDT, CDR2 YYEEEE. This CDR3 has 15 amino acids. V shed 4 bases and J 6 bases; nucleotides not matched to a gene: 5. The CDR3 protein is CASSGTGGGSNEQFF. Written as DNA, the CDR3 is TGTGCCAGCAGCGGGACAGGGGGCGGGAGCAATGAGCAGTTCTTC.

CDR3 loop: CASSLAPREQYF. The CDR3 coding sequence is TGTGCCAGCAGTTTAGCGCCGAGGGAGCAGTACTTC. This sequence joins TRBV12-3 or TRBV12-4 and TRBJ2-7; D uncertain. V was trimmed by 0 bases and J by 7 bases, leaving 7 bases between them. This CDR3 region has 12 residues.

The CDR3 reads CAAYREWYGYTF. In DNA, the CDR3 is TGTGCCGCTTATAGGGAGTGGTATGGCTACACCTTC. The chain carries TRBV6-5 and TRBJ1-2; no clear D. The V and J ends lost 11 bases and 5 bases respectively, with 15 bases between them. This CDR3 region has 12 residues. Per germline, CDR1 MNHEY and CDR2 SVGAGI.

This rearrangement joins TRBV24-1 to TRBJ2-7; a weak D match, TRBD1 (7 bases). CDR1 and CDR2 (germline): KGHDR, SFDVKD. This CDR3 spans 20 amino acids. Deletions cut 0 bases from V and 4 bases from J, with 27 bases between. Here the CDR3 reads CATSDLWAEGGGRVGYEQYF. CDR3 nucleotides: TGTGCCACCAGTGATTTGTGGGCAGAAGGAGGGGGCCGGGTCGGGTACGAGCAGTACTTC.

V and J are TRBV5-1 and TRBJ2-7; tentative D call: TRBD1 (6 bases). Germline values: CDR1 SGHRS, CDR2 YFSETQ. V lost 4 bases and J 0 bases, leaving 17 bases between the germline ends. The CDR3 loop spans 16 amino acids. The CDR3 coding sequence is TGCGCCAGCAGCGTTCCTACCGGGACAAGCTCCTACGAGCAGTACTTC. Residues: CASSVPTGTSSYEQYF.

This clone was observed a few times. This rearrangement joins TRBV14 to TRBJ2-2, with 9 nucleotides matching TRBD2. Unmatched junction bases numbered 4, after V lost 1 base and J lost 4 bases. Germline V gives CDR1 SGHDN, CDR2 FVKESK. The CDR3 is 16 residues long. The CDR3 nucleotides are TGTGCCAGCAGCCAAGGACTAGCGGCAATCACCGGGGAGCTGTTTTTT. It translates to CASSQGLAAITGELFF.